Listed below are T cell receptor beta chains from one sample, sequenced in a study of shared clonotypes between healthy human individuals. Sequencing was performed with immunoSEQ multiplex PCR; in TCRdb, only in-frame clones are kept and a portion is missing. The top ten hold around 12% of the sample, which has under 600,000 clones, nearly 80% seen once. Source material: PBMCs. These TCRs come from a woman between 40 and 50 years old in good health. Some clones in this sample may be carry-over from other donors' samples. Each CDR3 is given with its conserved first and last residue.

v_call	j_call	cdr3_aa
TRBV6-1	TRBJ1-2	CASSESEGLYGYTF
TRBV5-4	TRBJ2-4	CATTSGSKNIQYF
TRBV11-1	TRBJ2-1	CASSLDRGPYNEQFF
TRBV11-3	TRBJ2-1	CASSFQAGEQFF
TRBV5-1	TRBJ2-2	CASSLRQGPGELFF
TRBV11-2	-	CASNSGTSGYEQYF
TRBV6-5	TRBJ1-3	CAHRRAGNTIYF
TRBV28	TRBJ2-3	CASTESPGTDTQYF
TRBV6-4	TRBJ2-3	CASSARPYTDTQYF
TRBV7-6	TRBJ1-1	CASSPTRNEATEAFF
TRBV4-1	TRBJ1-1	CASSRQDNANTEAFF
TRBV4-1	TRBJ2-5	CASSQERSWETQYF
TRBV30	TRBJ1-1	CAGGGEEFTEAFF
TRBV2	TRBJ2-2	CASSESQLMNTGELFF
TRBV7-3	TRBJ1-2	CASSTNSRGQGGGYTF
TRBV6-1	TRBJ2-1	CASSDTGSSYNEQFF
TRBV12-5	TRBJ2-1	CASGLVLGRDGYNEQFF
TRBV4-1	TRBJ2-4	CASRRLAGGPSIQYF
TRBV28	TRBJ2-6	CASNTGSGANVLTF
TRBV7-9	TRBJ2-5	CASSLGGSGAGDPRETQYF
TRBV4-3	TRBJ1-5	CASSQDSNQPQHF
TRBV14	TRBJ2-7	CASSQDLTSGRPSYEQYF
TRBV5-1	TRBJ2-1	CASSLILVGHNEQFF
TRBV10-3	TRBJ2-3	CAISEGWGSGADTQYF
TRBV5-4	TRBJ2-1	CASSPTPEQGVYEQFF
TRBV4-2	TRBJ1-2	CASSQALSGTIIAYGYTF
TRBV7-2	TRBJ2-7	CASSPRVGGHEQYF
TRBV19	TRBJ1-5	CASSYGTENQPQHF
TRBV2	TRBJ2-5	CASSGLEGTQYF
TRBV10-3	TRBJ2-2	CAIREGLVGGELFF
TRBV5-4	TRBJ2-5	CASSNGVGLAGETQYF
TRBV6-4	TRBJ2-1	CASSATSGEQFF
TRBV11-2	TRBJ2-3	CASTQRAWSTDTQYF
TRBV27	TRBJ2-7	CASSSKLAGGPGEQYF
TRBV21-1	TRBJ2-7	CASMFDVVRNYEQYF
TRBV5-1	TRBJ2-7	CASSSPGTVYEQYF
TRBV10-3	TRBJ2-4	CAISVEQGSQNIQYF
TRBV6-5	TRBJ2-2	CASQTSGSTGELFF
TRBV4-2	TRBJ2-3	CASSQYTSGVTDTQYF
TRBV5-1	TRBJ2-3	CASSADPENTDTQYF
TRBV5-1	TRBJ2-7	CASSLRVGGDEQYF
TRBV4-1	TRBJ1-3	CASSHPPGQASGNTIYF
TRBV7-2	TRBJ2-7	CASSLGQGGGSYEQYF
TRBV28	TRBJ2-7	CASSFLDRGFYEQYF
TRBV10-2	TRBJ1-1	CASRVREGAGAFF
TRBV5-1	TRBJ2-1	CASSLMSGIEDEQFF
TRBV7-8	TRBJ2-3	CASSLATDLLTTQYF
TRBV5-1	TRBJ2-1	CASSPLAGYNEQFF